A selection of T cell receptor beta chains follows, all from one sample in a study of cytomegalovirus exposure and HLA in healthy donors. Only in-frame clones appear in the TCRdb table, and some are missing; sequencing was by immunoSEQ multiplex PCR. In the table there are approximately 130,000 clones, approximately 80% of which are singletons. The sample consisted of PBMCs. These receptors were obtained from a man aged 45 to 65 in good health and CMV-seronegative. The CDR3 runs from the conserved cysteine through the conserved F or W. The order of the fields is D gene, V gene, CDR3 length, clone size, J gene, CDR3 protein, CDR3 DNA. The D gene is left open where the match is weak. Only some rows state a clone size, as once, few, many or a class for expanded clones.

>TRBD2|TRBV2|17|.|TRBJ2-5
CASSHKPGLAGDQTQYF
TGTGCCAGCAGTCATAAACCCGGACTAGCGGGTGATCAGACCCAGTACTTC
>.|TRBV29-1|12|few|TRBJ2-1
CSVWTNGNEQFF
TGCAGCGTCTGGACAAACGGTAATGAGCAGTTCTTC
>TRBD1|TRBV4-3|15|.|TRBJ2-7
CASSQGTGGEYEQYF
TGCGCCAGCAGCCAGGGAACAGGGGGAGAATACGAGCAGTACTTC
>TRBD1|TRBV6-4|12|.|TRBJ2-4
CASSDGTGQMYF
TGTGCCAGCAGTGACGGGACAGGGCAAATGTACTTC
>.|TRBV2|15|.|TRBJ1-5
CASGSGTKSNQPQHF
TGTGCCAGCGGTTCCGGGACAAAAAGCAATCAGCCCCAGCATTTT
>.|TRBV5-1|13|.|TRBJ2-3
CATQTGPGDTQYF
TGCGCCACCCAGACAGGCCCAGGAGATACGCAGTATTTT
>.|TRBV28|15|.|TRBJ1-1
CASRPSQGRNTEAFF
TGTGCCAGCAGACCATCACAGGGTCGGAACACTGAAGCTTTCTTT
>.|TRBV12-5|13|.|TRBJ1-1
CASGQGSFTEAFF
TGTGCTAGTGGTCAGGGGTCGTTCACTGAAGCTTTCTTT
>.|TRBV28|15|.|TRBJ2-7
CASSLSGILRNEQYF
TGTGCCAGCAGTTTATCCGGAATACTGAGGAACGAGCAGTACTTC
>TRBD2|TRBV2|15|.|TRBJ2-7
CASIPASGSLSEQYF
TGTGCCAGCATCCCGGCTAGCGGGAGCTTATCCGAGCAGTACTTC
>TRBD2|TRBV7-2|19|.|TRBJ2-2
CASSPRLAGGPYDTGELFF
TGTGCCAGCAGCCCCAGACTAGCGGGAGGGCCTTACGACACCGGGGAGCTGTTTTTT
>.|TRBV13|15|.|TRBJ1-1
CASSLGSLMNTEAFF
TGTGCCAGCAGCTTAGGGAGCCTCATGAACACTGAAGCTTTCTTT
>TRBD1|TRBV2|14|.|TRBJ2-7
CASYTDRGPYEQYF
TGTGCCAGCTATACGGACAGGGGGCCCTACGAGCAGTACTTC
>TRBD1|TRBV19|14|.|TRBJ1-5
CASTGQGGYQPQHF
TGTGCCAGTACCGGACAGGGAGGGTATCAGCCCCAGCATTTT
>.|TRBV19|15|.|TRBJ1-4
CASSTWEGGNEKLFF
TGTGCCAGTAGTACCTGGGAGGGGGGAAATGAAAAACTGTTTTTT
>.|TRBV5-1|13|.|TRBJ2-1
CASSEQGYNEQFF
TGCGCCAGCAGCGAGCAGGGGTACAATGAGCAGTTCTTC
>TRBD2|TRBV2|15|.|TRBJ2-7
CASSEFSSGTYEQYF
TGTGCCAGCAGTGAATTTTCTAGCGGAACCTACGAGCAGTACTTC
>.|TRBV2|14|.|TRBJ2-7
CASSGGIGRSEQYF
TGTGCCAGCAGTGGTGGTATCGGGAGATCCGAGCAGTACTTC
>.|TRBV25-1|13|few|TRBJ1-1
CASSQGRNTEAFF
TGTGCCAGCAGTCAGGGCCGGAACACTGAAGCTTTCTTT
>.|TRBV5-4|13|.|TRBJ2-3
CASSSGQTDTQYF
TGTGCCAGCAGCTCCGGACAGACAGATACGCAGTATTTT
>TRBD1|TRBV19|14|.|TRBJ1-2
CASSRTGGVNGYTF
TGTGCCAGTAGTAGGACAGGGGGCGTGAATGGCTACACCTTC
>.|TRBV27|13|.|TRBJ1-2
CASSLADSSGYTF
TGTGCCAGCAGTTTAGCGGACAGTTCTGGCTACACCTTC
>.|TRBV10-3|15|few|TRBJ2-2
CAISERQGNAGELFF
TGTGCCATCAGTGAACGGCAGGGTAACGCCGGGGAGCTGTTTTTT
>TRBD1|TRBV2|15|.|TRBJ1-2
CASSADRGGFYGYTF
TGTGCCAGCAGCGCCGACAGGGGAGGATTCTATGGCTACACCTTC
>TRBD2|TRBV5-1|15|once|TRBJ2-7
CASSLASGSSYEQYF
TGCGCCAGCAGCTTGGCTAGCGGGAGTTCCTACGAGCAGTACTTC
>.|TRBV28|14|once|TRBJ2-3
CASSPPGGTDTQYF
TGTGCCAGCAGTCCCCCAGGGGGGACAGATACGCAGTATTTT
>TRBD1|TRBV7-2|15|.|TRBJ1-5
CASSPTGTAGQPQHF
TGTGCCAGCAGCCCCACCGGGACAGCCGGTCAGCCCCAGCATTTT
>.|TRBV2|14|.|TRBJ1-5
CATADGVGNQPQHF
TGTGCCACCGCGGACGGGGTAGGGAATCAGCCCCAGCATTTT
>.|TRBV15|14|.|TRBJ2-5
CATSRDRVQETQYF
TGTGCCACCAGCAGAGATCGGGTGCAAGAGACCCAGTACTTC
>TRBD1|TRBV11-2|14|few|TRBJ2-7
CASSPLQGAGEQYF
TGTGCCAGCAGCCCCCTACAGGGGGCGGGTGAGCAGTACTTC
>.|TRBV7-2|17|.|TRBJ1-3
CASSLVVGLSSGNTIYF
TGTGCCAGCAGCTTAGTTGTGGGCCTGAGCTCTGGAAACACCATATATTTT
>TRBD2|TRBV29-1|15|.|TRBJ2-7
CSVEEPTSGRYEQYF
TGCAGCGTTGAAGAACCGACTAGCGGGCGCTACGAGCAGTACTTC
>.|TRBV28|15|.|TRBJ1-1
CASSPRRQGKTEAFF
TGTGCCAGCAGTCCCCGGCGCCAGGGGAAAACTGAAGCTTTCTTT
>TRBD1|TRBV19|15|.|TRBJ1-5
CASSITSRGNQPQHF
TGTGCCAGTAGTATAACGTCCAGGGGGAATCAGCCCCAGCATTTT
>TRBD2|TRBV27|16|once|TRBJ2-3
CASSPWRAGGTDTQYF
TGTGCCAGCAGCCCTTGGAGGGCGGGAGGCACAGATACGCAGTATTTT
>TRBD2|TRBV14|15|.|TRBJ2-7
CASSQHSGISYEQYF
TGTGCCAGCAGCCAACATAGCGGGATTTCCTACGAGCAGTACTTC
>.|TRBV6-6|13|few|TRBJ1-1
CASSSQGYTEAFF
TGTGCCAGCAGTTCTCAGGGCTACACTGAAGCTTTCTTT
>TRBD1|TRBV6-1|16|once|TRBJ2-7
CASSEGAGQGMYEQYF
TGTGCCAGCAGTGAGGGAGCAGGACAGGGTATGTACGAGCAGTACTTC
>.|TRBV10-3|16|few|TRBJ1-2
CAISETGTALNYGYTF
TGTGCCATCAGTGAGACCGGGACTGCTTTAAACTATGGCTACACCTTC
>.|TRBV9|13|.|TRBJ2-2
CASSRLETGELFF
TGTGCCAGCAGCCGACTAGAGACCGGGGAGCTGTTTTTT
>.|TRBV10-3|14|.|TRBJ1-5
CAISESRGYQPQHF
TGTGCCATCAGTGAGTCTAGGGGGTATCAGCCCCAGCATTTT
>.|TRBV6-5|14|.|TRBJ2-1
CASRYGGDSNEQFF
TGTGCCAGCAGATACGGAGGGGACTCCAATGAGCAGTTCTTC
>TRBD1|TRBV29-1|12|.|TRBJ2-7
CSVDGTGNEQYF
TGCAGCGTTGACGGGACAGGGAACGAGCAGTACTTC
>.|TRBV5-6|12|.|TRBJ2-1
CASSLEEDEQFF
TGTGCCAGCAGCTTGGAGGAGGATGAGCAGTTCTTC
>.|TRBV2|13|.|TRBJ2-7
CASGGTPSYEQYF
TGTGCCAGCGGAGGGACTCCCTCCTACGAGCAGTACTTC
>.|TRBV7-6|15|.|TRBJ2-2
CASSKGTSNTGELFF
TGTGCCAGCAGCAAAGGGACATCGAACACCGGGGAGCTGTTTTTT
>.|TRBV18|14|few|TRBJ1-5
CASSPTQGSQPQHF
TGTGCCAGCTCACCTACACAGGGCTCCCAGCCCCAGCATTTT
>TRBD1|TRBV25-1|13|.|TRBJ2-1
CASSASTGNEQFF
TGTGCCAGCAGTGCATCGACAGGGAATGAGCAGTTCTTC
>.|TRBV6-5|13|.|TRBJ1-5
CASSLTGYQPQHF
TGTGCCAGCAGTCTTACAGGGTATCAGCCCCAGCATTTT
>TRBD2|TRBV19|16|few|TRBJ2-5
CASSLRGGRYGETQYF
TGTGCCAGTAGTCTCAGGGGCGGGAGGTACGGAGAGACCCAGTACTTC
>.|TRBV7-2|15|once|TRBJ1-5
CASSLVGGSNQPQHF
TGTGCCAGCAGCTTAGTGGGGGGTAGCAATCAGCCCCAGCATTTT
>TRBD1|TRBV18|15|.|TRBJ1-5
CASSRGQLINQPQHF
TGTGCCAGCTCACGGGGACAGCTCATCAATCAGCCCCAGCATTTT
>TRBD1|TRBV27|15|.|TRBJ2-1
CASSLLQGARNEQFF
TGTGCCAGCAGTTTATTGCAGGGGGCGAGGAATGAGCAGTTCTTC
>TRBD2|TRBV4-2|15|.|TRBJ2-5
CASSQGTSGQETQYF
TGTGCCAGCAGCCAAGGGACTAGCGGGCAAGAGACCCAGTACTTC
>TRBD1|TRBV7-6|18|.|TRBJ2-1
CASSPNVPQGQGYNEQFF
TGTGCCAGCAGCCCCAACGTCCCTCAAGGACAGGGCTACAATGAGCAGTTCTTC
>.|TRBV6-5|14|.|TRBJ2-3
CASSRTVVADTQYF
TGTGCCAGCAGCCGGACAGTCGTCGCAGATACGCAGTATTTT
>.|TRBV6-5|12|.|TRBJ1-6
CASSPAGSPLHF
TGTGCCAGCAGTCCCGCGGGCTCACCCCTCCACTTT